This T cell receptor beta chain was profiled in a study of Ad26.COV2.S vaccination and SARS-CoV-2 variants. At the level of the study: The COV1001 Ad26.COV2.S trial arm included the donor.

The CDR3 is 17 residues long. J lost 2 bases, V lost 2 bases, and 6 bases had no gene match. Germline values: CDR1 ENHRY, CDR2 SYGVKD. Produced via immunoSEQ multiplex PCR; TCRdb's table is partial and in-frame only. The table records about 400,000 clones, 89% of them present only once. As for this clone: Its antigen is currently unknown.

Study-wide points: TCR breadth and depth analyses may have underestimated total T cell responses. Reportedly, spike-specific CD8+ and CD4+ T cell responses achieved substantial breadth once vaccination had taken place.

Treatment denoted: 15 to 20 received Ad26.COV2.S at low or high dose, single or two shots; several received placebo; per-sample allocation not given. Specimen acquisition occurred on day 63 following the initial vaccine or placebo injection. This chain joins TRBV10-3 and TRBJ2-7, with TRBD2 matching 13 bases. This sequence was found in a person between 18 and 65 years old who received the Ad26.COV2.S COVID-19 vaccine or a placebo. The sequencing used peripheral blood, collected in a trial of Ad26.COV2.S vaccine versus placebo. As DNA, the CDR3 is TGTGCCATCAGTGAGCCCGGACTAGCGGGAGTCACCTACGAGCAGTACTTC. Translating it yields CAISEPGLAGVTYEQYF.